Listed below are T cell receptor beta chains from one sample, sequenced in a study of T cell changes during pregnancy in multiple sclerosis. Profiling relied on immunoSEQ multiplex PCR, and the TCRdb table lists in-frame clones only, not all of them. This sample has roughly 46,000 clones, with around 95% found just once. The sequenced sample was CD8+ T cells from peripheral blood mononuclear cells, obtained after pregnancy. All receptors come from a female donor with multiple sclerosis, enrolled in a pregnancy study. CDR3s include the opening cysteine and the closing phenylalanine or tryptophan. D genes are given only for firm matches. Some rows mark clone size as missing; the rest say once, few, many or name a class of expanded clone.

TRBV6-1	TRBJ1-4	NA	15	NA	CASSEWPLSNEKLFF	TGTGCCAGCAGTGAATGGCCTCTCTCTAATGAAAAACTGTTTTTT
TRBV4-2	TRBJ1-2	NA	15	few	CASSPELGQDYGYTF	TGTGCCAGCAGCCCGGAGCTGGGACAAGACTATGGCTACACCTTC
TRBV27	TRBJ1-1	TRBD1	14	NA	CASSQQGIFFEAFF	TGTGCCAGCAGCCAACAGGGGATATTCTTCGAAGCTTTCTTT
TRBV4-1	TRBJ2-3	NA	13	NA	CASRLAITDTQYF	TGCGCCAGCAGACTAGCTATCACAGATACGCAGTATTTT
TRBV29-1	TRBJ2-1	NA	12	NA	CSVDGLKWEQFF	TGCAGCGTTGACGGTCTAAAATGGGAGCAGTTCTTC
TRBV11-2	TRBJ2-1	TRBD1	17	NA	CASSLDLKGQGRWEQFF	TGTGCCAGCAGCTTAGATCTTAAGGGACAGGGGAGGTGGGAGCAGTTCTTC
TRBV2	TRBJ2-3	TRBD2	16	NA	CASSEGGGAEWDTQYF	TGTGCCAGCAGTGAGGGCGGGGGGGCCGAATGGGATACGCAGTATTTT
TRBV27	TRBJ2-1	TRBD1	14	NA	CASSLVQGAVEQFF	TGTGCCAGCAGTTTGGTCCAGGGGGCAGTTGAGCAGTTCTTC
TRBV2	TRBJ2-1	TRBD2	16	once	CASRTPGTSVYNEQFF	TGTGCCAGCAGAACCCCCGGGACTAGCGTTTACAATGAGCAGTTCTTC
TRBV10-3	TRBJ2-1	NA	20	NA	CAISDHKEGASGFGDNEQFF	TGTGCCATCAGTGACCACAAAGAGGGGGCTAGCGGGTTTGGGGACAATGAGCAGTTCTTC
TRBV27	TRBJ2-2	NA	14	NA	CASSSFHSVGELFF	TGTGCCAGCAGTTCTTTTCATAGTGTAGGGGAGCTGTTTTTT
TRBV15	TRBJ2-6	NA	14	once	CATRRSSGANVLTF	TGTGCCACCCGAAGGAGCTCTGGGGCCAACGTCCTGACTTTC
TRBV2	TRBJ1-2	TRBD1	17	once	CASSESYRGQPNYGYTF	TGTGCCAGCAGTGAATCCTACAGGGGCCAACCTAACTATGGCTACACCTTC
TRBV10-2	TRBJ2-2	TRBD2	18	NA	CASSDLQRGGFYTGELFF	TGCGCCAGCAGTGATCTACAGCGGGGGGGATTTTACACCGGGGAGCTGTTTTTT
TRBV19	TRBJ2-1	TRBD2	19	NA	CASSITALASGGKYNEQFF	TGTGCCAGTAGTATAACGGCTCTGGCTAGCGGGGGGAAATACAATGAGCAGTTCTTC
TRBV25-1	TRBJ2-7	NA	12	NA	CASRRYFYEQYF	TGTGCCAGCAGGCGGTATTTCTACGAGCAGTACTTC
TRBV7-6	TRBJ2-7	NA	14	NA	CASSFRGSSYEQYF	TGTGCCAGCAGCTTCCGGGGGAGCTCCTACGAGCAGTACTTC
TRBV15	TRBJ2-1	TRBD2	17	few	CATSREKRLADYNEQFF	TGTGCCACCAGCAGAGAAAAGAGACTAGCGGACTACAATGAGCAGTTCTTC
TRBV7-6	TRBJ2-5	NA	13	NA	CASSPPGQATQYF	TGTGCCAGCAGCCCGCCCGGCCAGGCGACCCAGTACTTC
TRBV7-2	TRBJ2-1	TRBD2	19	NA	CASSLGRRVAGGPYNEQFF	TGTGCCAGCAGCTTAGGCCGTCGGGTAGCGGGAGGGCCGTACAATGAGCAGTTCTTC
TRBV28	TRBJ2-3	NA	15	NA	CASSSGLRNPDTQYF	TGTGCCAGCAGTTCTGGTCTACGCAACCCAGATACGCAGTATTTT
TRBV30	TRBJ1-1	NA	11	NA	CAWSVSIEAFF	TGTGCCTGGAGTGTATCCATTGAAGCTTTCTTT
TRBV15	TRBJ2-7	TRBD1	17	medium-sized	CATSRTLTGDPIYEQYF	TGTGCCACCAGCAGGACCCTGACAGGGGACCCAATATACGAGCAGTACTTC
TRBV4-1	TRBJ1-5	NA	14	NA	CASSPSTVNQPQHF	TGCGCCAGCAGCCCAAGCACAGTAAATCAGCCCCAGCATTTT
TRBV9	TRBJ2-7	NA	15	once	CASSVDSSNPYEQYF	TGTGCCAGCAGCGTAGACAGCTCTAATCCCTACGAGCAGTACTTC
TRBV6-5	TRBJ1-1	NA	14	NA	CASSYLAGNTEAFF	TGTGCCAGCAGTTACTTAGCCGGGAACACTGAAGCTTTCTTT
TRBV7-2	TRBJ2-5	TRBD2	14	NA	CASSLSGGAETQYF	TGTGCCAGCAGCTTAAGCGGGGGGGCAGAGACCCAGTACTTC
TRBV4-1	TRBJ1-5	NA	15	NA	CASSQVGGGNQPQHF	TGCGCCAGCAGCCAAGTCGGCGGGGGCAATCAGCCCCAGCATTTT